This T cell receptor beta chain was found in a study of fetal regulatory T cell absence and autoimmunity (dated by TCRdb to the late 2010s). Regarding the study in general: Autoimmunity of the exocrine pancreas was seen in the IPEX patients even though clinical diabetes was absent. The research as a whole found: The oligoclonal enrichment was interpreted as supporting antigen-driven autoimmunity in the pancreas before birth in IPEX syndrome. TRB gene family usage was found to be broadly similar between cord blood and pancreas and to resemble published neonatal and adult repertoires. Compared with cord blood, the pancreas TCR compartment showed significant oligoclonal enrichment, and some top clones were enriched more than 100-fold.

The V and J ends are trimmed by 0 bases and 0 bases, leaving 11 bases between them. The CDR3 sequence holds 16 residues, the cysteine and phenylalanine included. Of the read, only the CDR3 DNA is kept; its 48 bases are in frame from base 1. Based on the germline V gene (reference sequence), the CDR1 and CDR2 sequences are SGHKS and YYEKEE. On this clone itself: Which antigen it targets is not known. The record has no base qualities; no much larger clone is one base away.

Repertoire sequencing was done on genomic DNA taken from frozen pancreas tissue. The DNeasy Blood and Tissue Kit was used to extract roughly 1.8-3.2 ug of genomic DNA from either umbilical cord blood or frozen pancreas. Amplification and barcoding of TCRbeta CDR3 regions were carried out by two-step multiplex PCR on the immunoSEQ human TCRbeta survey platform. Libraries were sequenced on Illumina instruments, with IgH sequenced in parallel from the same samples. In the original analysis: To remove PCR and sequencing errors, raw reads were filtered against the IMGT V, D, J definitions and then binned using a nearest-neighbor algorithm. A clone was defined as an identical nucleotide sequence, and differential abundance between tissues was tested with a Fisher exact test for each clone using a pFDR threshold of p<0.01. A minimum inclusion filter of 10 in either sample excluded clones with frequencies too low for statistical inference. The immunoSEQ Analyzer was used for pairwise clonal comparisons, and IMGT tools were used to assess gene family usage. Here the immuneACCESS table is served through TCRdb, limited to in-frame sequences with V and J called. Missing clones are a known gap in these copies; in checked studies unresolved V genes cover under half, and the rest lacks a known reason. The D gene and trimming were derived from the DNA, and the V and J assignments and clone size from that table. Here the sample has 85,000 to 100,000 clones; roughly 70% occur a single time. The top ten clonotypes cover roughly 2% of the sample.

The sequenced sample was pancreas tissue. The clonotype comes from a male donor with IPEX syndrome. In this chain, TRBV5-5 is recombined with TRBJ2-3, with TRBD1 perhaps the D gene, on 5 matching bases. The CDR3 is CASSLGQLSSTDTQYF. The nucleotide sequence is TGTGCCAGCAGCTTGGGACAGCTCTCTAGCACAGATACGCAGTATTTT.